This is a list of T cell receptor beta chains from one sample in a study of blood T cell repertoires in COVID-19. TCRdb's copy holds only in-frame clones and misses some; the assay was immunoSEQ multiplex PCR. The table includes about 370,000 clones, around nine tenths detected once. Sequenced: PBMCs or T cells enriched from blood (not recorded which). The receptors originated from a woman younger than 45 who had recovered from COVID-19. The CDR3 runs from the conserved cysteine through the conserved F or W. The D gene is left open where the match is weak. Clone size appears in some rows only: once, few, many, or a class for an expanded clone.

clone size	V gene	J gene	D gene	CDR3 protein	CDR3 DNA
.	TRBV29-1	TRBJ2-1	TRBD1	CSVLRTGNEQFF	TGCAGCGTACTCCGGACAGGTAATGAGCAGTTCTTC
.	TRBV15	TRBJ2-1	TRBD2	CATSRGGLAGYNEQFF	TGTGCCACCAGCAGAGGTGGACTAGCGGGCTACAATGAGCAGTTCTTC
once	TRBV18	TRBJ2-6	.	CASSPSSGANVLTF	TGTGCCAGCTCACCGTCTTCTGGGGCCAACGTCCTGACTTTC
.	TRBV6-5	TRBJ2-1	.	CASSYLPDSLNEQFF	TGTGCCAGCAGTTATCTTCCGGACAGTCTCAATGAGCAGTTCTTC
.	TRBV27	TRBJ1-6	TRBD1	CASSSPGQGNSPLHF	TGTGCCAGCAGTTCTCCGGGACAGGGTAATTCACCCCTCCACTTT
.	TRBV28	TRBJ2-7	TRBD1	CASSIRQGYEQYF	TGTGCCAGCAGTATAAGACAGGGATACGAGCAGTACTTC
once	TRBV6-5	TRBJ1-3	TRBD1	CASSYSMRDSGNTIYF	TGTGCCAGCAGTTACTCGATGAGGGACAGTGGAAACACCATATATTTT
.	TRBV5-4	TRBJ2-1	TRBD2	CASKGGSSGEVSRYNEQFF	TGTGCCAGCAAGGGGGGGTCTAGCGGGGAGGTCTCTAGGTACAATGAGCAGTTCTTC
once	TRBV7-9	TRBJ1-4	.	CASSLMGDINRLFF	TGTGCCAGCAGCTTAATGGGGGACATCAACAGACTGTTTTTT
once	TRBV7-3	TRBJ2-1	TRBD2	CASSSMRGEEQFF	TGTGCCAGCAGCTCCATGCGGGGGGAGGAGCAGTTCTTC